The 7 T cell receptor beta chains reported below all come from one sample, sequenced in a study of blood T cell repertoires in COVID-19 (dated by TCRdb to the early 2020s). The library was produced with the immunoSEQ multiplex PCR assay. The table was pulled from immuneACCESS by TCRdb, which kept in-frame rearrangements only. Such tables lose some clones; where checked, under half of the loss comes from unresolved V genes, and the rest has no known cause. Present in this sample are about 110,000 clones, just over 75% of which were seen just once. Of the sample, 3% to 4% falls within the top ten clones. The sample taken for sequencing was peripheral blood. These receptors came from a woman of 80 years or more with acute or convalescent COVID-19.

V usage is TRBV4-1 and J usage is TRBJ2-5; 9 nucleotides align to TRBD2. The CDR3 loop spans 17 amino acids. V dropped 3 bases and J dropped 2; count of bases not matched to a gene: 10. CDR1 MGHRA and CDR2 YSYEKL come from the germline V gene. CDR3 residues: CASSHPTSGGNQETQYF. The CDR3 coding sequence is TGCGCCAGCAGCCACCCCACCAGCGGGGGGAATCAAGAGACCCAGTACTTC.

V is TRBV18 and J is TRBJ2-3, with a tentative D call TRBD1 (9 bases). Deletions cut 3 bases from V and 5 bases from J, with 21 bases between. Germline V gene data show CDR1 as KGHSH and CDR2 as LQKENI. This CDR3 comprises 17 residues. In DNA, the CDR3 is TGTGCCAGCTCACCCCTTGCGGGGGGACAGGGAGGAGATACGCAGTATTTT. As protein: CASSPLAGGQGGDTQYF.

The CDR3 spells CASSGRDREYGYTF. The CDR3, as DNA: TGTGCCAGCAGCGGCCGGGACAGGGAGTATGGCTACACCTTC. This chain joins TRBV6-5 and TRBJ1-2; 9 positions agree with TRBD1. The CDR3 contains 14 residues. Germline V gene lookup returns CDR1 MNHEY and CDR2 SVGAGI. Trimming cost V 6 bases and J 5 bases; bases outside gene matches: 7.

This clone has just one count. The chain employs TRBV28 and TRBJ2-3; 8 nucleotides align to TRBD1. The V segment lost 5 bases and the J segment 4 bases; nucleotides outside the gene matches: 14. This CDR3 has 17 amino acids. The germline gives CDR1 MDHEN, CDR2 SYDVKM. CDR3 in DNA: TGTGCCAGCAGTGACCCTCGCGGACAGGGTAATGCAGATACGCAGTATTTT. It is translated as CASSDPRGQGNADTQYF. Together with reference TRBV28 and TRBJ2-3, the CDR3 gives the full variable domain: DVKVTQSSRYLVKRTGEKVFLECVQDMDHENMFWYRQDPGLGLRLIYFSYDVKMKEKGDIPEGYSVSREKKERFSLILESASTNQTSMYLCASSDPRGQGNADTQYFGPGTRLTVL.

The chain uses TRBV25-1 and TRBJ1-2; 9 bases are shared with TRBD1. This CDR3 is built from 14 residues. Germline V lookup: CDR1 MGHDK, CDR2 SYGVNS. The trim removed 5 bases at V and 11 bases at J, leaving 12 bases unmatched. The DNA of the CDR3 is TGTGCCAGCAGTTCCCAGACAGGGGGAGAGGCTTACACCTTC. This sequence encodes CASSSQTGGEAYTF.

CDR3 sequence reads: CASSRQGSELYEQYF. Here the CDR3 DNA reads TGTGCCAGCAGTCGACAGGGGAGTGAATTGTACGAGCAGTACTTC. The chain combines TRBV6-5 with TRBJ2-7; 8 nucleotides line up with TRBD1. Germline-derived CDR1 and CDR2 are MNHEY and SVGAGI. The V gene end was trimmed by 5 bases and the J gene end by 4 bases; junction bases not matched to a gene: 10. CDR3 length: 15 residues.

The chain combines TRBV18 with TRBJ2-3; 12 positions agree with TRBD2. Trimming cost V 8 bases and J 1 base; bases outside gene matches: 16. Germline CDR1 KGHSH, CDR2 LQKENI. This CDR3 comprises 19 residues. CDR3 bases: TGTGCCAGCCACCGGAGACTAGCGGGAGCGTCGTTGGGCACAGATACGCAGTATTTT. It yields the protein CASHRRLAGASLGTDTQYF. The full variable domain, rest sourced from reference TRBV18 and TRBJ2-3, is NAGVMQNPRHLVRRRGQEARLRCSPMKGHSHVYWYRQLPEEGLKFMVYLQKENIIDESGMPKERFSAEFPKEGPSILRIQQVVRGDSAAYFCASHRRLAGASLGTDTQYFGPGTRLTVL.